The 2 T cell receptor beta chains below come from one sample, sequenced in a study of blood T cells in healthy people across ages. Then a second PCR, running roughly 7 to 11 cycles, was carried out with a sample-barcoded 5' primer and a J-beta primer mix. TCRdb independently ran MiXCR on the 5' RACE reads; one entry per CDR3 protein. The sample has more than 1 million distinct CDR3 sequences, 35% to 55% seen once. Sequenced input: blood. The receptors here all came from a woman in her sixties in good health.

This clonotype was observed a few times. In DNA, the CDR3 is TGTGCCAGCCTTAAGGCGGGCTCCTACGAGCAGTACTTC. Encoded protein: CASLKAGSYEQYF. The rearrangement uses TRBV6-5 and TRBJ2-7; tentatively, D is TRBD2 (5 bases). Germline V lookup: CDR1 MNHEY, CDR2 SVGAGI. Trimming left V 8 bases short and J 0 bases short, with 11 bases between. The CDR3 contains 13 residues.

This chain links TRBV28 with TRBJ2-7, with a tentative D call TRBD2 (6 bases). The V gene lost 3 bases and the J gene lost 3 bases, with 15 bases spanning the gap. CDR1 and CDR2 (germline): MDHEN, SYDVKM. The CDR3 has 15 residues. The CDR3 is CASSFPRLGHYEQYF. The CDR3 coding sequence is TGTGCCAGCAGTTTCCCCCGACTAGGCCACTACGAGCAGTACTTC.